This TCR beta chain emerged from a study of T cells after yellow fever vaccination (dated by TCRdb to the late 2010s). General notes on the study: Libraries from fractions with low cell numbers were prepared with the SMART-Seq v4 Ultra Low Input RNA kit. To track T-cell clones before and after primary and booster YFV17D yellow fever vaccination, bulk TCR alpha and beta repertoires were sequenced longitudinally. Two healthy male donors made up the cohort, one aged 18 to 30 years and the other aged 30 to 40 years. Blood samples were taken at several timepoints before and after primary and secondary immunization, and bulk PBMC replicates and cell subsets were isolated. General findings and caveats noted by the study authors: After the booster, most clones that had expanded after primary vaccination were detected again (over 95% of CD4 and around nine tenths of CD8), suggesting broad maintenance of memory. The secondary T-cell response was weaker than the primary response but faster, peaking on day 5 instead of day 15. A small share of clonotypes occurred in both CD4 and CD8 compartments, likely arising from convergent recombination. Because the study included only two donors, the extent to which the findings can be generalized is limited. FACS-sorted repertoires could contain abundant contaminating clonotypes from the bulk population, so computational filtering was required.

The CDR3 contains 14 residues, cysteine and phenylalanine counted. The only DNA kept is the CDR3, 42 bases in frame from the first base. V and J lose 5 bases and 7 bases, and a span of 17 bases separates them. From the germline V gene, CDR1 is MNHNS and CDR2 is SASEGT. Synthesis of TCR cDNA relied on 5'RACE template switching, a step that introduced a universal primer site along with unique molecular identifiers. Priming of cDNA synthesis was performed from both the TCR alpha and TCR beta constant segments. Library amplification used two PCR steps, and the second PCR step added sample barcodes and sequencing adapters. Libraries were sequenced on Illumina HiSeq 2500 (2x100 bp) or NovaSeq (2x150 bp). Per the authors' processing: MIGEC handled demultiplexing of reads and collapsing into UMI consensus sequences, while MiXCR performed V(D)J alignment. Using edgeR on replicate PBMC samples, clonotypes were called vaccine-responding if FDR was below 0.01 and the log2 fold change was above 5 up to day 15. Bulk clonotypes were assigned CD4 or CD8 identity according to which sequenced CD4 or CD8 repertoire held them at higher abundance. TCRdb took the public reads, trimmed them with fastp at Q25, ran MiXCR for clone calling and kept in-frame beta chains. Rows with one shared CDR3 protein collapse into an entry with the most common genes and DNA. TCRdb, rather than the study authors, made the V and J calls. Within this sample are a few hundred thousand distinct CDR3 sequences, with roughly 7.5% of them counted one time only. Under 20% of the sample lies in the top ten.

Details on this clonotype: This clone's antigen is unknown. Qualities for individual bases were not recorded, and no much larger clone is one base off.

In the paper's terms, the treatment or condition label means: live attenuated yellow fever vaccine strain. At each blood-draw timepoint, two biological replicates of bulk PBMCs were obtained. PBMCs were isolated from peripheral blood using a standard Ficoll-Paque protocol. RNA was extracted with TriZol from bulk PBMCs, CD4 and CD8 fractions, and dextramer-positive and dextramer-negative fractions. The sample consisted of PBMCs, taken around 45 days after the first yellow fever vaccination. The chain is assembled from TRBV6-1 and TRBJ1-2, with a weak D call of TRBD1 (5 bases match). This receptor was obtained from a man aged 18 to 30 who received the YFV17D yellow fever vaccine. CDR3 sequence: CASSRTGPTAGYTF. The DNA reads TGTGCCAGCAGTCGTACAGGACCGACCGCTGGCTACACCTTC.